This is a list of T cell receptor beta chains from one sample in a study of shared clonotypes between healthy human individuals. TCRdb's copy holds only in-frame clones and misses some; the assay was immunoSEQ multiplex PCR. The sample lists approximately 2,300,000 clones, 85% to 95% occurring once. The sequenced sample was naive CD4+ T cells from PBMCs. These receptors were taken from a man aged 18 to 30 in good health. Some clones in this sample may be carry-over from other donors' samples. CDR3s include the opening cysteine and the closing phenylalanine or tryptophan. Each record gives: J gene, V gene, CDR3 protein.

>TRBJ1-6|TRBV7-6
CASSLDGGLNSPLHF
>TRBJ2-2|TRBV29-1
CSVATPGELFF
>TRBJ1-1|TRBV28
CASRSAHTEAFF
>TRBJ1-2|TRBV5-1
CASSFNLDPTRGYTF
>TRBJ2-7|TRBV11-2
CASSYRRESSYEQYF
>TRBJ1-1|TRBV28
CASTPSGTGDTEAFF
>TRBJ1-1|TRBV7-3
CASSFVGQGITEAFF
>TRBJ1-4|TRBV28
CASSLDNAATNEKLFF
>TRBJ2-3|TRBV5-4
CASSRPDYQRSTDTQYF
>TRBJ2-1|TRBV5-5
CASSHTGTSTSGRAREQFF
>TRBJ1-1|TRBV5-8
CASSIGAPDTEAFF
>TRBJ1-2|TRBV19
CASSKRTYPATNYGYTF
>TRBJ2-7|TRBV11-3
CASSLQGNDEQYF
>TRBJ1-5|TRBV11-1
CASSLVGDQPQHF
>TRBJ2-7|TRBV6-5
CASTDWAGGTYEQYF
>TRBJ2-5|TRBV18
CASSPRETQYF
>TRBJ2-1|TRBV6-4
CASKLAGGDNEQFF
>TRBJ1-3|TRBV29-1
CSVWDFSIGNTIYF
>TRBJ2-2|TRBV2
CASSPGTGKTGELFF
>TRBJ2-2|TRBV10-3
CAISGDRTGTGELFF
>TRBJ1-2|TRBV9
CASSVGQGARGYTF
>TRBJ1-6|TRBV27
CASSLAGRTAYNSPLHF
>TRBJ2-3|TRBV2
CASSEGLVGTQYF
>TRBJ1-4|TRBV6-1
CASSEVLFTWDRPNEKLFF
>TRBJ2-5|TRBV5-5
CASSLTPTEQETQYF
>TRBJ2-1|TRBV7-9
CASSSVAGDRSYNEQFF
>TRBJ1-1|TRBV30
CAWRAHNGGEAFF
>TRBJ2-7|TRBV18
CASSYRGGPYEQYF
>TRBJ2-1|TRBV4-1
CASSQDRGGRAVREQFF
>TRBJ2-7|TRBV7-9
CASSLTSGRSDEQYF
>TRBJ2-7|TRBV28
CASSLATTGAYEQYF
>TRBJ1-6|TRBV28
CASSFVGLSVTF
>TRBJ2-2|TRBV7-2
CASSLSMNTGELFF